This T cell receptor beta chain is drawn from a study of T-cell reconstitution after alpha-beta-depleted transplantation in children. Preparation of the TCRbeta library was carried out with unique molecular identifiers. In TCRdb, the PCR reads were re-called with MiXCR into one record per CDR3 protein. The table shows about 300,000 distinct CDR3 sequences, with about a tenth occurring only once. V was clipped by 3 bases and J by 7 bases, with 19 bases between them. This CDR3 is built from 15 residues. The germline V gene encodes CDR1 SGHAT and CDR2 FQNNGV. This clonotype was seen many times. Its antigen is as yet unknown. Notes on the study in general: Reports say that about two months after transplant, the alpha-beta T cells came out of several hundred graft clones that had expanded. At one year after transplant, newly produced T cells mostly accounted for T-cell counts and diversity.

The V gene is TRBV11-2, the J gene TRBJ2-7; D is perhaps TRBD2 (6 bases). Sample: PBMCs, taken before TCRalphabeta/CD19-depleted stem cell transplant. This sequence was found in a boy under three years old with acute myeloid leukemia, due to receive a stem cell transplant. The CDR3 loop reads CASSFSGLAPSEQYF. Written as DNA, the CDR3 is TGTGCCAGCAGCTTCTCGGGACTCGCGCCTAGTGAGCAGTACTTC.